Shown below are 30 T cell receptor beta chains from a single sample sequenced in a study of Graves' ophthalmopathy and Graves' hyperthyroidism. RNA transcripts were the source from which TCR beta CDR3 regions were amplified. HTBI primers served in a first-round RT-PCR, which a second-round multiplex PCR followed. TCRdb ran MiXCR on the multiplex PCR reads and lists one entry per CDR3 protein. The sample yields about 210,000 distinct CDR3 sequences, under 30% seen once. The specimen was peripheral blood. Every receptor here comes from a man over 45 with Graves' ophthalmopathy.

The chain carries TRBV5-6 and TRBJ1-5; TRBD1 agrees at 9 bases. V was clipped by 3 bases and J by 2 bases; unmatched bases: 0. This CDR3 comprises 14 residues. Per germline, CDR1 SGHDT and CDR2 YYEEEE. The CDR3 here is CASSYRGRNQPQHF. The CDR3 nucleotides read TGTGCCAGCAGCTACAGGGGGCGCAATCAGCCCCAGCATTTT.

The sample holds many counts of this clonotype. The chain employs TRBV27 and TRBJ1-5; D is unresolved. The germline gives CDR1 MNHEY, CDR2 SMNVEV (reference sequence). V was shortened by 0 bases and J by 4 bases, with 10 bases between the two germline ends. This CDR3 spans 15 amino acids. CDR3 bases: TGTGCCAGCAGTTTATCCGGGGTGCCGAATCAGCCCCAGCATTTT. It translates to CASSLSGVPNQPQHF.

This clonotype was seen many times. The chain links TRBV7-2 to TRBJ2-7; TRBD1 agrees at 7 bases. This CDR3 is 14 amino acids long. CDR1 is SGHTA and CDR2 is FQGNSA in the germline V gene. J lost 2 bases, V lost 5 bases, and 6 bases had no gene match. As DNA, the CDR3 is TGTGCCAGCAGCCCGGGGACAGTTACCTACGAGCAGTACTTC. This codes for CASSPGTVTYEQYF.

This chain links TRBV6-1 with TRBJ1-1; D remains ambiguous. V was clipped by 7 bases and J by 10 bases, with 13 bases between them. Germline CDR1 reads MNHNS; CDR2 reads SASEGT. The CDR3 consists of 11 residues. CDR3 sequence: CASIDLDGAFF. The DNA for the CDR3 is TGTGCCAGCATTGACCTCGATGGAGCTTTCTTT.

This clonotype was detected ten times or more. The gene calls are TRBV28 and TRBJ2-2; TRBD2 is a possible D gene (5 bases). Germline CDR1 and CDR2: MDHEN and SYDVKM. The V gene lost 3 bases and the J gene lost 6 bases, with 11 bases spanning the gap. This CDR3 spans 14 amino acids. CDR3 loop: CASSFVASSGELFF. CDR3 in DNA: TGTGCCAGCAGTTTCGTGGCTAGCTCCGGGGAGCTGTTTTTT.

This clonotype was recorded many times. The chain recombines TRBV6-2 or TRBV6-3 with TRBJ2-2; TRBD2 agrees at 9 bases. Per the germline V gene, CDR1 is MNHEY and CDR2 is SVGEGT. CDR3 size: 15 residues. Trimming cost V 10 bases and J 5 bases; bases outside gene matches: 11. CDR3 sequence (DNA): TGTGCCACTACGGGTAGCGGGAGTTCGACCGGGGAGCTGTTTTTT. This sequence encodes CATTGSGSSTGELFF.

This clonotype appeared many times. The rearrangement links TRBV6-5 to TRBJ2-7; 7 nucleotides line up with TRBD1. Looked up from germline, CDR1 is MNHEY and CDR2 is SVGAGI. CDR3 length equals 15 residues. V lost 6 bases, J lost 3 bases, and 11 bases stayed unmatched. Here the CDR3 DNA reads TGTGCCAGCAGGAGGACAGGTTTGGGATACTACGAGCAGTACTTC. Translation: CASRRTGLGYYEQYF.

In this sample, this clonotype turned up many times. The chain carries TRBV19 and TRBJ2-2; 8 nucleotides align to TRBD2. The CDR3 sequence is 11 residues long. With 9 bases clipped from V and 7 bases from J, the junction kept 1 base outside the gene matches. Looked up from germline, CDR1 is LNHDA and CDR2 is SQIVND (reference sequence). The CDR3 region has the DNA TGTGCCAGCGGGAGGGTCGGGGAGCTGTTTTTT. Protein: CASGRVGELFF. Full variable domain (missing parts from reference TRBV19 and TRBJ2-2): DGGITQSPKYLFRKEGQNVTLSCEQNLNHDAMYWYRQDPGQGLRLIYYSQIVNDFQKGDIAEGYSVSREKKESFPLTVTSAQKNPTAFYLCASGRVGELFFGEGSRLTVL.

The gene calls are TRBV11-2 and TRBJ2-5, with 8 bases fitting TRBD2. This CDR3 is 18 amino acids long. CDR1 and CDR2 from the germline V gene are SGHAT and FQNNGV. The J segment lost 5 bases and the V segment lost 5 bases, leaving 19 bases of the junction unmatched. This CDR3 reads CASSRIFVTGTRGETQYF. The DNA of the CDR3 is TGTGCCAGCAGCCGTATATTCGTCACCGGGACTAGGGGGGAGACCCAGTACTTC.

CDR3 coding DNA: TGTGCCAGCAGTTACTCGGGCACTCACTCCTACGAGCAGTACTTC. Encoded protein: CASSYSGTHSYEQYF. This chain connects TRBV6-5 to TRBJ2-7; D remains ambiguous. Trimming cost V 0 bases and J 0 bases, with 9 bases left between them. The CDR3 spans 15 residues. Germline CDR1 MNHEY, CDR2 SVGAGI.

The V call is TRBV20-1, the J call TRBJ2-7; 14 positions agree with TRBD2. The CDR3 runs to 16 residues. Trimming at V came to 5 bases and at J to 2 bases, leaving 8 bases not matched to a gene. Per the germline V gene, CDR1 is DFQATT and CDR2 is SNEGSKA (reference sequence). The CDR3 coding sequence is TGCAGTGCTGGAGGGACTAGCGGGAGAGTCGCCTACGAGCAGTACTTC. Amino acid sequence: CSAGGTSGRVAYEQYF.

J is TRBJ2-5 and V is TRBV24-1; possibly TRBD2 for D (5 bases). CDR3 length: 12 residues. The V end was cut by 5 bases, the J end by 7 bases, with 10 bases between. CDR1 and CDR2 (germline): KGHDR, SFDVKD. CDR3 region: CATSGGRGTQYF. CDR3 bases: TGTGCCACCAGTGGAGGGCGCGGGACCCAGTACTTC.

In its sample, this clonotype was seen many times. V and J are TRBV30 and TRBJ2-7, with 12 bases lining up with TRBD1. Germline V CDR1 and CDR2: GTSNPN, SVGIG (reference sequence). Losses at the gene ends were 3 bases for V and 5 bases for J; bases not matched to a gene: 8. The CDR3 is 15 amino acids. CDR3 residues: CAWRRDRGLFHEQYF. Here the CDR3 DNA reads TGTGCCTGGAGACGGGACAGGGGGCTCTTCCACGAGCAGTACTTC.

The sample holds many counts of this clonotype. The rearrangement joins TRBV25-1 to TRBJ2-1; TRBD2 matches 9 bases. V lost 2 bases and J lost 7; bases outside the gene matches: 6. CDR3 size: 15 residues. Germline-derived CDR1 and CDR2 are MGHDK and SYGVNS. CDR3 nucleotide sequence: TGTGCCAGCAGTGAAGTAGCGGGGGAGATGAATGAGCAGTTCTTC. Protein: CASSEVAGEMNEQFF. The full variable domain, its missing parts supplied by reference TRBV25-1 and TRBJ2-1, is EADIYQTPRYLVIGTGKKITLECSQTMGHDKMYWYQQDPGMELHLIHYSYGVNSTEKGDLSSESTVSRIRTEHFPLTLESARPSHTSQYLCASSEVAGEMNEQFFGPGTRLTVL.

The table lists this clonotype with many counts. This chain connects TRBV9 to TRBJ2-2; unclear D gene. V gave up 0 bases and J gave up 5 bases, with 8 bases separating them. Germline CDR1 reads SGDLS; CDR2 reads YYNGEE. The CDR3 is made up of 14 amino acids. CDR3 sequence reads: CASSVGWRTGELFF. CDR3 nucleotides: TGTGCCAGCAGCGTAGGATGGCGGACCGGGGAGCTGTTTTTT.

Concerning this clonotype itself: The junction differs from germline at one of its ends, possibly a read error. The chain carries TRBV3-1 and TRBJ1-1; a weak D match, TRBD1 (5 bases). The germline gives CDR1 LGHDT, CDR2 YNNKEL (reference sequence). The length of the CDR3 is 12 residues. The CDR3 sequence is CASSEDSLEAFF. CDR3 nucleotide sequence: TGTGCCAGCAGCGAAGACAGCCTGGAAGCTTTCTTT.

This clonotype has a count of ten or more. The CDR3 protein is CASSDWAGQPNSYEQYF. DNA for the CDR3: TGTGCCAGCAGTGATTGGGCGGGACAACCTAACTCCTACGAGCAGTACTTC. V gene TRBV2 combines with J gene TRBJ2-7; the D gene could be TRBD1 or TRBD2 (6 bases each). Germline V CDR1 and CDR2: SNHLY, FYNNEI. The CDR3 runs 17 residues. V dropped 3 bases and J dropped 0 bases, with 18 bases sitting between them.

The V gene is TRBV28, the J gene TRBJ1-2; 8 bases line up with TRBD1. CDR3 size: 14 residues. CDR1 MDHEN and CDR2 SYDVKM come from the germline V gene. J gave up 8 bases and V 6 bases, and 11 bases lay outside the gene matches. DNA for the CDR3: TGTGCCAGCAGCGCAAGGACAGGGCAGACAGGCTACACCTTC. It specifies CASSARTGQTGYTF.

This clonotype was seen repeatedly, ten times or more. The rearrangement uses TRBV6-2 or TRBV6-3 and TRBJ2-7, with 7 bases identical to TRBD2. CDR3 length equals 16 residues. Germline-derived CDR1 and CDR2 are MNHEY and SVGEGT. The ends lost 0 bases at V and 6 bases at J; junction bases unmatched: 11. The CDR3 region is CASSYSHSGGSAEQYF. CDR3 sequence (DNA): TGTGCCAGCAGTTACTCGCATTCTGGCGGGAGCGCCGAGCAGTACTTC.

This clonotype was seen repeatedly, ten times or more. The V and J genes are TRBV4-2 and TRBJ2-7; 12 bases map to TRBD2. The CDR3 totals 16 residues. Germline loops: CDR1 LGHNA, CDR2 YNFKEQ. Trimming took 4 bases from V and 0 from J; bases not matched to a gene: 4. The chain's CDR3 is CASSRILAGGSYEQYF. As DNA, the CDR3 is TGTGCCAGCAGCCGAATACTAGCGGGAGGCTCCTACGAGCAGTACTTC.

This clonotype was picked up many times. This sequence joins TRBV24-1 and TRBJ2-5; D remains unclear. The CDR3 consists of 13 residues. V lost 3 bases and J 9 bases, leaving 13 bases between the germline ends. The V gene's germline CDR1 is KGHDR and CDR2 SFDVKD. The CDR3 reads CATSDQPTSAQYF. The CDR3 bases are TGTGCCACCAGTGATCAACCCACGAGTGCCCAGTACTTC.

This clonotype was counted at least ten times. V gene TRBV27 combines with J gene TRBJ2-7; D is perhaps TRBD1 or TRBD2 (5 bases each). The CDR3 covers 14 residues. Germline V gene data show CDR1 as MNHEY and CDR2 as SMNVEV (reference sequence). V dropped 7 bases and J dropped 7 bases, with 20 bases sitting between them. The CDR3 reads CASMGRDPLDEQYF. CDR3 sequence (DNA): TGTGCCAGCATGGGCCGGGACCCCCTGGATGAGCAGTACTTC.

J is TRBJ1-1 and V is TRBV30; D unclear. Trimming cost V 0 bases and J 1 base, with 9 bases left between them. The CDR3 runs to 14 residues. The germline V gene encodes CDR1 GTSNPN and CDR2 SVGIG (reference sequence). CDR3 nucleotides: TGTGCCTGGAGTGTTGGGTTACCGAACACTGAAGCTTTCTTT. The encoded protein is CAWSVGLPNTEAFF.

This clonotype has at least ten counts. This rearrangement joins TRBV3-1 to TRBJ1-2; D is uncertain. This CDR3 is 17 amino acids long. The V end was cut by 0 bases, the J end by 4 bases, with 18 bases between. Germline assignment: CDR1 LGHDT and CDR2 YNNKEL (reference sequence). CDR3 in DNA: TGTGCCAGCAGCCAAGAAAAGGCGGTCCCTAGGTCCTATGGCTACACCTTC. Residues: CASSQEKAVPRSYGYTF.

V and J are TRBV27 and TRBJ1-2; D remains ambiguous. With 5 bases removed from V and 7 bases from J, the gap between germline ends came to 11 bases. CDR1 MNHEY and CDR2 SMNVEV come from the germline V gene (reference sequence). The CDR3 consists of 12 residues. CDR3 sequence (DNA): TGTGCCAGCAGTCCCACGGGATCTGGCTACACCTTC. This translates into CASSPTGSGYTF.

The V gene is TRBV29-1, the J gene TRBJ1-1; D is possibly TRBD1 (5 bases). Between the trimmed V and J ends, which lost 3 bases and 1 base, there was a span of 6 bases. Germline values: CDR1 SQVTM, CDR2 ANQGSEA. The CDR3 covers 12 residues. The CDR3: CSVDGTNTEAFF. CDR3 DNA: TGCAGCGTTGATGGGACGAACACTGAAGCTTTCTTT.

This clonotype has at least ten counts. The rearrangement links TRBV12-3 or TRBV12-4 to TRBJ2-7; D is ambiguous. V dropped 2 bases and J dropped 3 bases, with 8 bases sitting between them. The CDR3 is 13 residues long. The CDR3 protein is CASSLPPNYEQYF. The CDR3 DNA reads TGTGCCAGCAGTTTACCTCCAAACTACGAGCAGTACTTC.

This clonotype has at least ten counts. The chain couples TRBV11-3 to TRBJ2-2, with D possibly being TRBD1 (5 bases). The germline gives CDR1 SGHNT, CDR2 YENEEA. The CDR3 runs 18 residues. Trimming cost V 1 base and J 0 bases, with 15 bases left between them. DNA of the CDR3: TGTGCCAGCAGCTTAGTAGTCTGGACAAGGGCGAACACCGGGGAGCTGTTTTTT. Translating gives CASSLVVWTRANTGELFF.

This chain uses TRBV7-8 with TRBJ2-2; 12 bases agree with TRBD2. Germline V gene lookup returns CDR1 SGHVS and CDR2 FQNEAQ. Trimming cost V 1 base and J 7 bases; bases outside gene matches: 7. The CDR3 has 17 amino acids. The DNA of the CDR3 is TGTGCCAGCAGCTTAGGTCTAGCGGGAGGGGACGGCGGGGAGCTGTTTTTT. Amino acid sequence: CASSLGLAGGDGGELFF.

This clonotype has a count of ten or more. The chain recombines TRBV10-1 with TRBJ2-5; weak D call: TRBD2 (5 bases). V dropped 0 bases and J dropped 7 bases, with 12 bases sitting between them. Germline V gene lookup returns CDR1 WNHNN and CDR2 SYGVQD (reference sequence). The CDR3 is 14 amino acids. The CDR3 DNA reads TGCGCCAGCAGTGAGTCGGGAAAGGCGGGGACCCAGTACTTC. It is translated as CASSESGKAGTQYF.